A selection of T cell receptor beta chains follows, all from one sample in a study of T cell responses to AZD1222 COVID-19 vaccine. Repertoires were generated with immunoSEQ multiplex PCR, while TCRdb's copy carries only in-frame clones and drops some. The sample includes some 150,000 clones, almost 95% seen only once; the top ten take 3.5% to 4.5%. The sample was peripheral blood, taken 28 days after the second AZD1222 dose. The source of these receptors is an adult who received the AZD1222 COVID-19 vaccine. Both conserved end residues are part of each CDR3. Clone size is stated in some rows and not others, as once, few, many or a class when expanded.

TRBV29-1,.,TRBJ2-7,CSVGHTQGLDEQYF
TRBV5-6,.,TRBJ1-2,CASSLTGGGGYTF
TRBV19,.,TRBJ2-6,CASSRYHGTGGFIFSGANVLTF
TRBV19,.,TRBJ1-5,CASSQQGNQPQHF
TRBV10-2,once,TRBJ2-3,CASPDYRGTGDTQYF
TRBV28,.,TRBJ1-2,CASSLLGVGYTF
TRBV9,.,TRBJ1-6,CASSPESSYNSPLHF
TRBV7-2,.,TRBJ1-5,CASSPNPPGQTIMSPQHF
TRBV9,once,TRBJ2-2,CASSVEPTGELFF
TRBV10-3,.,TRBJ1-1,CAIQGALNTEAFF
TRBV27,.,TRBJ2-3,CASSGGQTSTDTQYF
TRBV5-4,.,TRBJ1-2,CASSLGRLNYGYTF
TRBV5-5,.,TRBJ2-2,CASSGPPSNTGELFF
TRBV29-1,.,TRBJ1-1,CSVEGSAEAFF
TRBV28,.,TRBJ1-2,CASSFKGPGYTF
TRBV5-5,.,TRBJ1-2,CASSLEGSGYTF
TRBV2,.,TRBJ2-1,CASSPGTGPYNEQFF
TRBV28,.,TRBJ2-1,CASSFRIGRGRGNEQFF
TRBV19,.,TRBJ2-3,CASSKAGPWDTQYF
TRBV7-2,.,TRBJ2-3,CASSVMTSTDTQYF
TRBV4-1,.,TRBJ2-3,CASSQTGTSGSRDTQYF
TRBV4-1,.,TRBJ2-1,CASSQEGSAGGNEQFF
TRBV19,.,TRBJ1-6,CASSIGSGTVVNSPLHF
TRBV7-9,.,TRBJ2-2,CASSPTGNTGELFF
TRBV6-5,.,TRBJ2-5,CASSTGGETQYF
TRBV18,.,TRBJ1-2,CASSPEDADYGYTF
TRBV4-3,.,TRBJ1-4,CASSPGTGTEKLFF
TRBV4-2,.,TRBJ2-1,CASSARDQLYNEQFF
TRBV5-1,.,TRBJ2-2,CASSLAGTSNTGELFF
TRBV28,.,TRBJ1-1,CASSFRLNTEAFF
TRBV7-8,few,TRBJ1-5,CASSLRDFSNQPQHF
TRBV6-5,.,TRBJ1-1,CASSYSGTDEAFF
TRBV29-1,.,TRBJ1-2,CSVERAGIISGYTF
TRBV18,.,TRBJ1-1,CASSPLLGVASEAFF
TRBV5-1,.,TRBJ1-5,CASSLDGGIQPQHF
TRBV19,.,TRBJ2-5,CASSVPGTSGGTQYF
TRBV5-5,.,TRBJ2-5,CASSSGQLQETQYF
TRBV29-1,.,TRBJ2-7,CSVSWGISYEQYF
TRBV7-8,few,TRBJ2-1,CASHQGSSYNEQFF
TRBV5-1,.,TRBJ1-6,CASSLGPGGNNSPLHF
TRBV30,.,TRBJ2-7,CARRAPEGVEQYF
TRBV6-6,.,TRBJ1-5,CASSPDRDISNSNQPQHF
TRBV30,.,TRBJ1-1,CACDRGYNTEAFF
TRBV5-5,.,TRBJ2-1,CASGWDGYNEQFF
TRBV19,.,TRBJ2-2,CASKATDLRELFF
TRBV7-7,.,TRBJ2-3,CASSPRGAGRSTDTQYF
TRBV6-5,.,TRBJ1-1,CASSRGQGHEAFF
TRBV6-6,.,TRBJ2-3,CASSPLAGAHTDTQYF
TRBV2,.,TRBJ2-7,CASRGGRQHFYEQYF
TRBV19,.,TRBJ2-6,CASSTPGLAPDIFSGANVLTF
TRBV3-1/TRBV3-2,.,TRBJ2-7,CASSRGAGGPHEQYF
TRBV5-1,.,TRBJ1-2,CASSTEGLTYGYTF
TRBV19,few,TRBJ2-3,CASSTRRGTSTDTQYF
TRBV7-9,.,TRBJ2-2,CASSPYGAGRNTGELFF
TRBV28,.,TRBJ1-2,CASSLVGGANYGYTF
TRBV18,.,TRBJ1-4,CASSPTSGMEEKLFF
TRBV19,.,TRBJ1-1,CASSDRDTLPEAFF
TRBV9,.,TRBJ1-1,CASSVADGNTEAFF
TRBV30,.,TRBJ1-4,CAWLPGTGAEKLFF
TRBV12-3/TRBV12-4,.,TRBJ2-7,CASSLNPLYEQYF